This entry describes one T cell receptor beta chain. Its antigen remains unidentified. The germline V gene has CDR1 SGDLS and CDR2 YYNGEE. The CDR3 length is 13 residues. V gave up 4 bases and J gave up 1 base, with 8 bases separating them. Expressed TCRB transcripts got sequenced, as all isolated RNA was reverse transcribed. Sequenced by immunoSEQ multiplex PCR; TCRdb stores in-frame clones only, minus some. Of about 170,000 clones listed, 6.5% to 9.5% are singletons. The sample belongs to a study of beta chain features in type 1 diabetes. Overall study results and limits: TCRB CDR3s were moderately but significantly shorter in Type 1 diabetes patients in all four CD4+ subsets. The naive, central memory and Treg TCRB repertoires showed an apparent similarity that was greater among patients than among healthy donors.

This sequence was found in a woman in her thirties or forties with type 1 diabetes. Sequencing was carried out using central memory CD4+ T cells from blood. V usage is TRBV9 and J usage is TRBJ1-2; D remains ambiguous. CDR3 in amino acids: CASSYDINYGYTF. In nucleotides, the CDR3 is TGTGCCAGCAGCTACGACATTAACTATGGCTACACCTTC. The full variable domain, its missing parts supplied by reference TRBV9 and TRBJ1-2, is DSGVTQTPKHLITATGQRVTLRCSPRSGDLSVYWYQQSLDQGLQFLIQYYNGEERAKGNILERFSAQQFPDLHSELNLSSLELGDSALYFCASSYDINYGYTFGSGTRLTVV.